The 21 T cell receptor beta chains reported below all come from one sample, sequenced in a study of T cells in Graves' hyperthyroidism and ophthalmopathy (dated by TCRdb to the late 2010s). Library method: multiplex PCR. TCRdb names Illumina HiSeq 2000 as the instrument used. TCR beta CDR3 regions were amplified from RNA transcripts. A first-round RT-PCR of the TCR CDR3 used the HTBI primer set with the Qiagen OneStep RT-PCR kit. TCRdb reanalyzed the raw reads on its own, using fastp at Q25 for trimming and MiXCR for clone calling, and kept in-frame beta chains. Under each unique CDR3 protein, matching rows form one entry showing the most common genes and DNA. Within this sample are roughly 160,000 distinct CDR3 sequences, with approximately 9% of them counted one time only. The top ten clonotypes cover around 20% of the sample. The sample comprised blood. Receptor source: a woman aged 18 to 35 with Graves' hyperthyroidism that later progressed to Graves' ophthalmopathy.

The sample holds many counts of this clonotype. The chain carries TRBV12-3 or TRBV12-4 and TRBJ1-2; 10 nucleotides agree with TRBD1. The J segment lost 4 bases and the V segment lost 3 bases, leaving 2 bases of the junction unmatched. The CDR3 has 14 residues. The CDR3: CASSLGDRGYGYTF. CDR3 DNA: TGTGCCAGCAGTTTGGGGGACAGGGGCTATGGCTACACCTTC.

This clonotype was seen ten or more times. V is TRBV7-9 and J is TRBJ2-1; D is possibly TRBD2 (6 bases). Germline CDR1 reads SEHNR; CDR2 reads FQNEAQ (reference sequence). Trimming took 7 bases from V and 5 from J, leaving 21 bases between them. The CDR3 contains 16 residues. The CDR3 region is CASTPTPRGPNNEQFF. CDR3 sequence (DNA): TGTGCCAGCACCCCTACCCCGCGGGGCCCAAACAATGAGCAGTTCTTC.

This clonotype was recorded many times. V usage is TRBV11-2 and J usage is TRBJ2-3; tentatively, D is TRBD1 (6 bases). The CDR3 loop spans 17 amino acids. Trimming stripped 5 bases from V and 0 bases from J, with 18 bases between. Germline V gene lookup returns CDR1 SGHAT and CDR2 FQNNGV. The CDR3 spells CASSLRTDPLSTDTQYF. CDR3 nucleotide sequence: TGTGCCAGCAGCCTAAGGACAGACCCTCTTAGCACAGATACGCAGTATTTT.

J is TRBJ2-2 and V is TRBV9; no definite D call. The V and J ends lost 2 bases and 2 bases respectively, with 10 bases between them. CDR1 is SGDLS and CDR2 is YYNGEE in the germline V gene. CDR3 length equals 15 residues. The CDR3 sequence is CASSVGSLNTGELFF. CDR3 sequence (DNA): TGTGCCAGCAGCGTGGGTAGCTTAAACACCGGGGAGCTGTTTTTT.

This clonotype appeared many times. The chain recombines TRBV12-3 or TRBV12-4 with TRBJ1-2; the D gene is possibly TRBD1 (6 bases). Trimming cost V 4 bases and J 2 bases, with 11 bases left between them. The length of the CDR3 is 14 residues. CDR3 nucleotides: TGTGCCAGCAGTTCCCACGGACAGAACTATGGCTACACCTTC. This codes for CASSSHGQNYGYTF.

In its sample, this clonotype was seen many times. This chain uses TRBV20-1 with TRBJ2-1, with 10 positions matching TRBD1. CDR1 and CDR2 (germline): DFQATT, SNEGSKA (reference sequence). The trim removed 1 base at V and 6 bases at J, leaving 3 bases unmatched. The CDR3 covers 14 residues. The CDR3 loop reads CSARGTGGLNEQFF. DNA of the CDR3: TGCAGTGCTAGAGGGACAGGGGGTCTCAATGAGCAGTTCTTC.

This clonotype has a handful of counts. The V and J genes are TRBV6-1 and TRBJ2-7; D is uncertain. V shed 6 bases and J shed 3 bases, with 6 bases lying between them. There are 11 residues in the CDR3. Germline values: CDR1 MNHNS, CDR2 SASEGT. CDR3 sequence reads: CASSRHYEQYF. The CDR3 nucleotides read TGTGCCAGCAGCCGACACTACGAGCAGTACTTC.

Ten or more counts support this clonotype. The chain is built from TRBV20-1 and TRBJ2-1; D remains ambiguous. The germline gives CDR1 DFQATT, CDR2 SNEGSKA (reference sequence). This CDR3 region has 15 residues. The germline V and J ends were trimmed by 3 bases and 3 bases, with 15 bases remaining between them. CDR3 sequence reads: CSASNAVLNYNEQFF. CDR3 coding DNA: TGCAGTGCTAGTAATGCGGTCCTTAACTACAATGAGCAGTTCTTC.

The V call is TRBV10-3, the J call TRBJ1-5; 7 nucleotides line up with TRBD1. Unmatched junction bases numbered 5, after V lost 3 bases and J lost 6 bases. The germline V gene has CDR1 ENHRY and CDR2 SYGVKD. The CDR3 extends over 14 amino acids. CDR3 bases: TGTGCCATCAGTGACAGGGGGGAGGTTCAGCCCCAGCATTTT. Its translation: CAISDRGEVQPQHF.

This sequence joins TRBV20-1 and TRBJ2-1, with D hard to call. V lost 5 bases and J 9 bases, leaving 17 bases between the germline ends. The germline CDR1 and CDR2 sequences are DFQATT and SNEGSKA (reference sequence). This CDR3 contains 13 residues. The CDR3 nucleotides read TGCAGTGCTGGACGAACCGCCCCCCCTGAGCAGTTCTTC. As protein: CSAGRTAPPEQFF.

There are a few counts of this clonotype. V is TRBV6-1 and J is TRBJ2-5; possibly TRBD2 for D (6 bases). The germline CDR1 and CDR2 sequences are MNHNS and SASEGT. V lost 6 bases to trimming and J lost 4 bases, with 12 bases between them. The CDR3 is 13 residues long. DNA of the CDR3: TGTGCCAGCAGAACACAGGAGGGAGAGACCCAGTACTTC. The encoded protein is CASRTQEGETQYF.

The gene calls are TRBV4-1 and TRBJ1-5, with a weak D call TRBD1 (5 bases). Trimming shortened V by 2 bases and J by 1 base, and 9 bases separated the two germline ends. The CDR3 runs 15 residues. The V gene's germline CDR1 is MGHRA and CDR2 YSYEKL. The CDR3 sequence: CASSQPGGSNQPQHF. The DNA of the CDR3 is TGCGCCAGCAGCCAACCCGGGGGAAGCAATCAGCCCCAGCATTTT.

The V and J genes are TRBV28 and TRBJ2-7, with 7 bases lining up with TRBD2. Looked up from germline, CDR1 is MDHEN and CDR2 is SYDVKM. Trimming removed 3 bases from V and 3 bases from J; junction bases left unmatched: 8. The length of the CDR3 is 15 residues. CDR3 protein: CASSFRAGVVYEQYF. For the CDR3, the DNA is TGTGCCAGCAGTTTCCGCGCGGGAGTGGTCTACGAGCAGTACTTC.

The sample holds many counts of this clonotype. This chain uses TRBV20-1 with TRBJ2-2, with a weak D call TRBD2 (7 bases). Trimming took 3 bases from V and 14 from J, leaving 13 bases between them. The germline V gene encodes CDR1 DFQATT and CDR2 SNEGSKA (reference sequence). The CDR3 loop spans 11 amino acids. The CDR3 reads CSASYPGGLFF. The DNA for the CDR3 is TGCAGTGCTAGCTACCCGGGGGGCCTGTTTTTT.

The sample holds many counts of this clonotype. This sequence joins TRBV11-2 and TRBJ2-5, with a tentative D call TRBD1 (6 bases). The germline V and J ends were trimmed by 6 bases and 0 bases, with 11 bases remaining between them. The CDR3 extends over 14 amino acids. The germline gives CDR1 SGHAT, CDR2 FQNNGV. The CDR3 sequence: CASRFTGNQETQYF. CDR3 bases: TGTGCCAGCAGATTTACAGGGAACCAAGAGACCCAGTACTTC. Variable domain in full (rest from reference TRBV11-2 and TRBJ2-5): EAGVAQSPRYKIIEKRQSVAFWCNPISGHATLYWYQQILGQGPKLLIQFQNNGVVDDSQLPKDRFSAERLKGVDSTLKIQPAKLEDSAVYLCASRFTGNQETQYFGPGTRLLVL.

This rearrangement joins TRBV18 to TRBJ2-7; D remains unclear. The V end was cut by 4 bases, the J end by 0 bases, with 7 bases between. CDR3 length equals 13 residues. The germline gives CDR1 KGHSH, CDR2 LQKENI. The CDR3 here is CASSQLGSYEQYF. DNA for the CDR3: TGTGCCAGCTCACAGCTTGGCTCCTACGAGCAGTACTTC.

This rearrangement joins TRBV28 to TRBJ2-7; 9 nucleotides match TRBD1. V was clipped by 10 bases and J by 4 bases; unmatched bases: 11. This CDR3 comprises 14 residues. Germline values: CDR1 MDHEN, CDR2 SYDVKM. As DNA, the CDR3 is TGTGCCATATCCGAGGGGACAGGGCCTTACGAGCAGTACTTC. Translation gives CAISEGTGPYEQYF. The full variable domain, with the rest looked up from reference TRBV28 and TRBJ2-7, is DVKVTQSSRYLVKRTGEKVFLECVQDMDHENMFWYRQDPGLGLRLIYFSYDVKMKEKGDIPEGYSVSREKKERFSLILESASTNQTSMYLCAISEGTGPYEQYFGPGTRLTVT.

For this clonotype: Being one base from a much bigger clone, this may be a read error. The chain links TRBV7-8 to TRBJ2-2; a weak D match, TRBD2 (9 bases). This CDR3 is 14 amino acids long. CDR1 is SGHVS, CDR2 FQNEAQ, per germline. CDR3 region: CASSLQGASGELLF. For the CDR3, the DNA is TGTGCCAGCAGCTTACAGGGGGCTAGCGGGGAGCTGCTTTTT.

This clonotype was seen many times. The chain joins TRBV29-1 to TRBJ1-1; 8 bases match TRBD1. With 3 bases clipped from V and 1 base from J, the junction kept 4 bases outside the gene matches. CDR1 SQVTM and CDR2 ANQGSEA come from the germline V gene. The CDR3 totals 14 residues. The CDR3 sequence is CSVDRGRSNTEAFF. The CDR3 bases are TGCAGCGTTGACAGGGGGCGTTCGAACACTGAAGCTTTCTTT.

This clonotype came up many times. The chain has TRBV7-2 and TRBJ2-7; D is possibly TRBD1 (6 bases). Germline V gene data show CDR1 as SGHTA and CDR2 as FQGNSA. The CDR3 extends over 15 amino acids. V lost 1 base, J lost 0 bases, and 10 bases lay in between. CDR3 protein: CASSLGQGSSYEQYF. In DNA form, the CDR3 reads TGTGCCAGCAGCTTAGGTCAGGGGAGCTCCTACGAGCAGTACTTC.

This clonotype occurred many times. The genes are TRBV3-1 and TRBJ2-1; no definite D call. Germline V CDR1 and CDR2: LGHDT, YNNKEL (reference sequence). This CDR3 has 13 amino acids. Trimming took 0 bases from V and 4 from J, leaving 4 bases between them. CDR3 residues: CASSQETYNEQFF. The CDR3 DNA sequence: TGTGCCAGCAGCCAAGAAACATACAATGAGCAGTTCTTC.